This TCR beta chain was captured by sequencing in a study of metastatic and nonmetastatic thyroid tumors. Before thyroid surgery, none of the patients had received any treatment. TCRdb reanalyzed the PCR reads via MiXCR. The sample lists around 19,000 clones; about 14% were seen once. This clone was detected many times. This CDR3 spans 13 amino acids. Per the germline V gene, CDR1 is SGHNT and CDR2 is YENEEA. Trimming took 3 bases from V and 1 from J, leaving 4 bases between them. The clonotype originates from a female donor with papillary thyroid cancer or a benign thyroid nodule (not recorded which). Some clones in this sample may be carry-over from other donors' samples. The sequenced sample consisted of blood. The chain joins TRBV11-3 to TRBJ2-1; D ambiguous. The CDR3 loop reads CASSFTSYNEQFF. The CDR3 nucleotides read TGTGCCAGCAGCTTCACATCCTACAATGAGCAGTTCTTC.